This T cell receptor (beta chain) came from a study of cytomegalovirus exposure and HLA in healthy donors. Whole-study results and caveats: According to an earlier analysis, most TCR beta V segments yielded productive rearrangements about 87% or about 30% of the time.

As concerns this clone: The target antigen is unknown.

Researchers ran the PCR with 60 Vbeta and 13 Jbeta primers. TCRdb's copy holds only in-frame clones and misses some; the assay was immunoSEQ multiplex PCR. The sample lists around 58,000 clones, about three quarters occurring once. Germline assignment: CDR1 MDHEN and CDR2 SYDVKM. CDR3 length equals 15 residues. V shed 7 bases, J shed 8 bases, and the junction held 11 bases outside the gene matches. The V gene is TRBV28, the J gene TRBJ2-1, with 10 bases that match TRBD1. Sequencing was carried out using PBMCs. The receptor's source is a female donor in good health and CMV-seronegative. CDR3: CASILMTGGVDEQFF. The CDR3, as DNA: TGTGCCAGCATTCTCATGACAGGGGGCGTCGATGAGCAGTTCTTC.